The sequence of this T cell receptor beta chain was determined in a study of blood T cell repertoires in COVID-19. V dropped 4 bases and J dropped 4; count of bases not matched to a gene: 11. Germline V gene sequence: CDR1 MGHRA, CDR2 YSYEKL. This CDR3 contains 16 residues. Produced via immunoSEQ multiplex PCR; TCRdb's table is partial and in-frame only. Of roughly 300,000 clones in the sample, over 75% were seen once. The study recruited people aged roughly 18 to 89 years across roughly 25 US areas. The TCR was taken from a man aged 25-40 years who had recovered from COVID-19. The source material was PBMCs or T cells enriched from blood (not recorded which). J is TRBJ2-7 and V is TRBV4-1; TRBD1 matches 9 bases. CDR3 amino acids: CASSRGEGGQGYEQYF. Here the CDR3 DNA reads TGCGCCAGCAGCCGAGGAGAGGGGGGACAGGGTTACGAGCAGTACTTC.